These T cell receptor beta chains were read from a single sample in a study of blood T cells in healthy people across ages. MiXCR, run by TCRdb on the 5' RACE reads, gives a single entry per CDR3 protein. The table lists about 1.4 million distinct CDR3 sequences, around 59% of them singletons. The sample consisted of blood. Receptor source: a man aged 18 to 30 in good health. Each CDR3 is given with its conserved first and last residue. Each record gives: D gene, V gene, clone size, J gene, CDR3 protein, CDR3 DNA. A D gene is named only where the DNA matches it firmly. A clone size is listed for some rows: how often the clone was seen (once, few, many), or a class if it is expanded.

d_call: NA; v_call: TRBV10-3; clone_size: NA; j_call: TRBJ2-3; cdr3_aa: CAISLYIGPSTDTQYF; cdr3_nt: TGTGCCATCAGTTTATATATCGGCCCTAGCACAGATACGCAGTATTTT
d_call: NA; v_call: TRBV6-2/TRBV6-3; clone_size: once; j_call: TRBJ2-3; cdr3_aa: CASRGGTGGRHTDTQYF; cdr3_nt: TGTGCCAGCAGGGGAGGGACAGGCGGGCGGCACACAGATACGCAGTATTTT
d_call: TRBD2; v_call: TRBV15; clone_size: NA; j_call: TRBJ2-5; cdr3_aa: CATSGRLADTTQYF; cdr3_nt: TGTGCCACCAGCGGTAGACTAGCAGATACGACCCAGTACTTC
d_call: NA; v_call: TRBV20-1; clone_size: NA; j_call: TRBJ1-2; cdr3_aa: CSARQGLLYGYTF; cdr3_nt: TGCAGTGCTAGACAGGGTCTCCTCTATGGCTACACCTTC
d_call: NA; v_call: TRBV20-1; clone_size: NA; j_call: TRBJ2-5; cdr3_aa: CSAGPAYYNEQYF; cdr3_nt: TGCAGTGCTGGCCCGGCCTACTACAATGAGCAGTACTTC
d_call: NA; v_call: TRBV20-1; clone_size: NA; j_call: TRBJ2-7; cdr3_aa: CSTREGSGFYEQYF; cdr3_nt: TGCAGTACTAGAGAGGGGTCAGGGTTTTACGAGCAGTACTTC
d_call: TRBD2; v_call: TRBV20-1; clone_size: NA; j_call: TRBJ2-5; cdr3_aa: CSASDTPGLAGEETQYF; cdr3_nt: TGCAGTGCTAGCGACACACCCGGACTAGCGGGAGAAGAGACCCAGTACTTC
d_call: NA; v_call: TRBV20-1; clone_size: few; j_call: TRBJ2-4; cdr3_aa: CSARGGVQNHKNIQYF; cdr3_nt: TGCAGTGCTAGAGGGGGTGTGCAGAATCACAAAAACATTCAGTACTTC
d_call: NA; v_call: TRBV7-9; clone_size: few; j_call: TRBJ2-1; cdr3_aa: CASSPPGTPYRQFF; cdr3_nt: TGTGCCAGCAGCCCACCCGGGACTCCCTATAGGCAGTTCTTC
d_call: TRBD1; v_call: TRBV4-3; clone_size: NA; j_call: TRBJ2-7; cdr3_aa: CASSQEPYTGGEQYF; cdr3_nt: TGCGCCAGCAGCCAAGAACCCTATACAGGGGGCGAGCAGTACTTC
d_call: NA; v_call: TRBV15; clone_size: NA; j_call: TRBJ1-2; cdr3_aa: CATSRELSFGPSYTF; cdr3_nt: TGTGCCACCAGCAGAGAGTTATCGTTTGGCCCGTCCTACACCTTC
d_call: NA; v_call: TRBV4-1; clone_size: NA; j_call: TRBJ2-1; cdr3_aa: CASSLGQGLALNYEQFF; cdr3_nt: TGCGCCAGCAGCCTTGGACAGGGACTAGCCCTTAACTATGAGCAGTTCTTC
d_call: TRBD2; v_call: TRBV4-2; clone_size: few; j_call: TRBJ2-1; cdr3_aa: CASSQGTSGGIYNEQFF; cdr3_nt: TGTGCCAGCAGCCAAGGGACTAGCGGGGGTATCTACAATGAGCAGTTCTTC
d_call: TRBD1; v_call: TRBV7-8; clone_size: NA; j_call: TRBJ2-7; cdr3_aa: CASSLGTGQAYEQYF; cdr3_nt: TGTGCCAGCAGCTTAGGGACAGGGCAGGCCTACGAGCAGTACTTC
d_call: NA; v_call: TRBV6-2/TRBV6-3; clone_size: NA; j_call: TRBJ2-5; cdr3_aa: CASSSPGTRETQYF; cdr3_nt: TGTGCCAGCAGTTCACCCGGGACGAGGGAGACCCAGTACTTC
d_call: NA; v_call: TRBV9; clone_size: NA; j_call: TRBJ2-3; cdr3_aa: CASSVEASTDTQYF; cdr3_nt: TGTGCCAGCAGCGTTGAGGCGAGCACAGATACGCAGTATTTT
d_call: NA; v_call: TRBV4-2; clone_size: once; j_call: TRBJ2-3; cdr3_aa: CASSPTQGTPDTQYF; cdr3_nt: TGTGCCAGCAGCCCCACCCAGGGGACCCCAGATACGCAGTATTTT
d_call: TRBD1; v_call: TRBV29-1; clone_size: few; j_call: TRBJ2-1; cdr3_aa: CSVEEGTGSYNEQFF; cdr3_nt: TGCAGCGTTGAAGAGGGGACAGGGTCGTACAATGAGCAGTTCTTC
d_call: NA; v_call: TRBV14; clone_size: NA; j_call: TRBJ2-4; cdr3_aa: CASSQDRGWPKNIQYF; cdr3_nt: TGTGCCAGCAGCCAAGACCGGGGATGGCCCAAAAACATTCAGTACTTC
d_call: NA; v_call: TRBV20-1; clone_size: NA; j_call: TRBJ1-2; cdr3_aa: CSATRGHLNYGYTF; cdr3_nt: TGCAGTGCTACGCGGGGACATTTAAACTATGGTTACACCTTC
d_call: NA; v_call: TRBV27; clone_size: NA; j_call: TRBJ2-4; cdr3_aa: CASSFQGLAKTIQYF; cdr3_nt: TGTGCCAGCAGTTTCCAGGGTTTAGCCAAAACCATTCAGTACTTC
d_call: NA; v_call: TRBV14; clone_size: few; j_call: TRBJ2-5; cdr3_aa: CASSQVPLETQYF; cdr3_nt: TGTGCCAGCAGCCAAGTCCCGTTGGAGACCCAGTACTTC
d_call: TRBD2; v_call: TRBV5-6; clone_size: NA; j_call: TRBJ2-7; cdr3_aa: CASSLAVGLAGGAYEQYF; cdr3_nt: TGTGCCAGCAGCTTGGCGGTAGGGCTAGCGGGGGGTGCCTACGAGCAGTACTTC